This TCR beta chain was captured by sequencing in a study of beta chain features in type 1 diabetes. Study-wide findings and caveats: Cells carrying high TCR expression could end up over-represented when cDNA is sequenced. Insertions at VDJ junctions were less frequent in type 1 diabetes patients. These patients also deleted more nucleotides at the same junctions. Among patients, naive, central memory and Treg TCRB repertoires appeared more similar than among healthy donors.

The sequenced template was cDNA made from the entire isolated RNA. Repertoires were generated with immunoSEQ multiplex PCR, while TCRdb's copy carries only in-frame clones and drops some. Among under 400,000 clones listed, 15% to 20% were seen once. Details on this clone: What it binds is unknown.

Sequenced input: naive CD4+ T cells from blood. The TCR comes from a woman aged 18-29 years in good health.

This chain's CDR3 is CAIRETSGITDTQYF. The CDR3 DNA sequence: TGTGCCATCAGGGAGACTAGCGGGATCACAGATACGCAGTATTTT. V and J are TRBV10-3 and TRBJ2-3; 11 bases fit TRBD2. The CDR3 has 15 residues. V shed 6 bases and J 2 bases; nucleotides not matched to a gene: 4. Germline V gene lookup returns CDR1 ENHRY and CDR2 SYGVKD.